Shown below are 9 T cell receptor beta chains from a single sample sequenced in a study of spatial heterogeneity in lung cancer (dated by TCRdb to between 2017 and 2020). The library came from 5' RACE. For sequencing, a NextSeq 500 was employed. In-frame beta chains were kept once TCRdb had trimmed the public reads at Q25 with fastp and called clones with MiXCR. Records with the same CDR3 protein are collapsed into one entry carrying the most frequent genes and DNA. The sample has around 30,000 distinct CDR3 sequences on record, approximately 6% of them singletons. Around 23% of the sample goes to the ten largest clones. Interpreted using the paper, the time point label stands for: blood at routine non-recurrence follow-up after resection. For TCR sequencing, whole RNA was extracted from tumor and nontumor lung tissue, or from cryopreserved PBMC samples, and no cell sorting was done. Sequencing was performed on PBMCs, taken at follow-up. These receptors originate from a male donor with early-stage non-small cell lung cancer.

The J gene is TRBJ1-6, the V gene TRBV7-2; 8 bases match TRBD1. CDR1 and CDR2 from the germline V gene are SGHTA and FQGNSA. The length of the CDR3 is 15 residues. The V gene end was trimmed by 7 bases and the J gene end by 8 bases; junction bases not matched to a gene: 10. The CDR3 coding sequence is TGTGCCAGCACCCCTCGTAAGGACAGGGATTCACCCCTCCACTTT. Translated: CASTPRKDRDSPLHF.

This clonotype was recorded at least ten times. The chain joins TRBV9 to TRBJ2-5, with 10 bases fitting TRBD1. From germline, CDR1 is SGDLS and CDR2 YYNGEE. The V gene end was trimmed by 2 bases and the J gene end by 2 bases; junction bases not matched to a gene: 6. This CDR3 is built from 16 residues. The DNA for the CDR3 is TGTGCCAGCAGCGTGGGCCGGACAGGGGGGCAAGAGACCCAGTACTTC. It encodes CASSVGRTGGQETQYF.

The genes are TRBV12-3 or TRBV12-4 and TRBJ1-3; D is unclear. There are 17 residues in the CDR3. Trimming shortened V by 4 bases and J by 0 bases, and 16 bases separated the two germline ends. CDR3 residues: CASSSHGLLSSGNTIYF. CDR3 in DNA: TGTGCCAGCAGTTCCCACGGATTATTAAGCTCTGGAAACACCATATATTTT.

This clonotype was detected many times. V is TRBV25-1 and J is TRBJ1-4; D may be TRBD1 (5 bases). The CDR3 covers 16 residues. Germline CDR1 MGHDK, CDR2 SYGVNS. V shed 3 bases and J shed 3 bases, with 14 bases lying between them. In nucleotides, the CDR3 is TGTGCCAGCAGTGATTCTCAGACAGCTCCTAATGAAAAACTGTTTTTT. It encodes CASSDSQTAPNEKLFF. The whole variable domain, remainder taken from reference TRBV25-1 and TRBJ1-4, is EADIYQTPRYLVIGTGKKITLECSQTMGHDKMYWYQQDPGMELHLIHYSYGVNSTEKGDLSSESTVSRIRTEHFPLTLESARPSHTSQYLCASSDSQTAPNEKLFFGSGTQLSVL.

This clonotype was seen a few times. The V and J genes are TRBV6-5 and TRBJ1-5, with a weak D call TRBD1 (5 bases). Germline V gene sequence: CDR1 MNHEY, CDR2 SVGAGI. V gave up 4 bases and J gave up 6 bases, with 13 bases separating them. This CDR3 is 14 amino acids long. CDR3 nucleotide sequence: TGTGCCAGCAGTTCCCAGGGACGGGGTCAGCCCCAGCATTTT. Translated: CASSSQGRGQPQHF.

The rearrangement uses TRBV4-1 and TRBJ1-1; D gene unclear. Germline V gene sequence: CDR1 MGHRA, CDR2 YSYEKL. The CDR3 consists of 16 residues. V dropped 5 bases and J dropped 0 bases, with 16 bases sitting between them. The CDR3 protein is CASSEGIVDVNTEAFF. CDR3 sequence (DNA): TGCGCCAGCAGCGAGGGTATCGTGGACGTGAACACTGAAGCTTTCTTT.

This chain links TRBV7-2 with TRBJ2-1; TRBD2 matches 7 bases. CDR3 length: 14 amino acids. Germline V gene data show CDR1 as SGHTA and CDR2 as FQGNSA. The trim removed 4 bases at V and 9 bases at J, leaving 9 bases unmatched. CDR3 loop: CASSSGRTSGEQFF. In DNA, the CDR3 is TGTGCCAGCAGCTCCGGTCGGACTAGTGGTGAGCAGTTCTTC.

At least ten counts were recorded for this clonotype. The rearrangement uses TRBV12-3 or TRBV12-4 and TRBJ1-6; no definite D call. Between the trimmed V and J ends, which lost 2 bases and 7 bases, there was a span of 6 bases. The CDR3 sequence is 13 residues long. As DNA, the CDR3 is TGTGCCAGCAGTTTAATGCAGAATTCACCCCTCCACTTT. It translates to CASSLMQNSPLHF.

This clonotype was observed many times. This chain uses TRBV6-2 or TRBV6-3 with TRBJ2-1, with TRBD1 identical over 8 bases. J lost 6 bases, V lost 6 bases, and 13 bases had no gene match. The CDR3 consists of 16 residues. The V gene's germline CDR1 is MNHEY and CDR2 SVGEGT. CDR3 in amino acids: CASSPLGTGVSNEQFF. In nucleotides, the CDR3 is TGTGCCAGCAGCCCTCTCGGGACAGGTGTCTCCAATGAGCAGTTCTTC.